These 32 T cell receptor beta chains share one sample of origin, sequenced in a study of cytomegalovirus exposure and HLA in healthy donors. 60 Vbeta and 13 Jbeta primers were used in PCR. The assay was immunoSEQ multiplex PCR, and TCRdb's table has in-frame clones only and misses some. The repertoire holds around 120,000 clones, with about 83% as singletons. Sequencing was done on a sample of PBMCs. Receptor source: a man aged 25 to 40 in good health and CMV-seronegative.

This chain joins TRBV4-1 and TRBJ1-1, with 11 nucleotides matching TRBD1. The CDR3 consists of 18 residues. The germline CDR1 and CDR2 sequences are MGHRA and YSYEKL. V lost 0 bases and J lost 4; bases outside the gene matches: 10. CDR3 sequence reads: CASSQDRRTGGLGTEAFF. CDR3 in DNA: TGCGCCAGCAGCCAAGATCGAAGGACAGGGGGCCTTGGCACTGAAGCTTTCTTT.

V usage is TRBV4-2 and J usage is TRBJ1-6; D is unresolved. CDR1 is LGHNA and CDR2 is YNFKEQ in the germline V gene. The CDR3 extends over 15 amino acids. V dropped 0 bases and J dropped 8 bases, with 11 bases sitting between them. The DNA for the CDR3 is TGTGCCAGCAGCCAAGAGCGGCAGGAGGATTCACCCCTCCACTTT. As protein: CASSQERQEDSPLHF.

The chain couples TRBV20-1 to TRBJ1-5, with D unresolved. V was clipped by 3 bases and J by 5 bases, with 5 bases between them. CDR1 is DFQATT, CDR2 SNEGSKA, per germline (reference sequence). This CDR3 comprises 11 residues. CDR3 coding DNA: TGCAGTGCTAGCGAGGATCAGCCCCAGCATTTT. Translated: CSASEDQPQHF.

V usage is TRBV4-1 and J usage is TRBJ2-3; weak D call: TRBD2 (5 bases). The CDR3 sequence is 16 residues long. Germline CDR1 MGHRA, CDR2 YSYEKL. V dropped 0 bases and J dropped 1 base, with 11 bases sitting between them. The CDR3 DNA is TGCGCCAGCAGCCAAGAGGGAAGCGGAGGCACAGATACGCAGTATTTT. Its protein is CASSQEGSGGTDTQYF.

This sequence joins TRBV6-5 and TRBJ2-1; a weak D match, TRBD2 (6 bases). V lost 8 bases and J lost 3, with 17 bases in between. Germline CDR1 MNHEY, CDR2 SVGAGI. This CDR3 region has 15 residues. CDR3 in amino acids: CASGHSGNFYNEQFF. The DNA for the CDR3 is TGTGCCAGCGGACATAGCGGAAACTTCTACAATGAGCAGTTCTTC.

The chain recombines TRBV27 with TRBJ2-1, with 10 bases lining up with TRBD1. Per the germline V gene, CDR1 is MNHEY and CDR2 is SMNVEV (reference sequence). V was clipped by 2 bases and J by 5 bases; unmatched bases: 6. The CDR3 sequence is 16 residues long. The CDR3 DNA reads as TGTGCCAGCAGTTTACTCCGGGACAGGGGTAACAATGAGCAGTTCTTC. This encodes CASSLLRDRGNNEQFF.

This chain uses TRBV5-8 with TRBJ1-2, with 9 bases that match TRBD1. CDR3 length: 13 amino acids. Looked up from germline, CDR1 is SGHTS and CDR2 is YDEGEE. The V segment lost 5 bases and the J segment 7 bases; nucleotides outside the gene matches: 6. For the CDR3, the DNA is TGTGCCAGCAGTTACAGGGGGCGTAGTGGCTACACCTTC. Amino acids: CASSYRGRSGYTF.

This clone was detected once. The genes are TRBV7-9 and TRBJ2-3; 8 bases fit TRBD2. Trimming removed 5 bases from V and 3 bases from J; junction bases left unmatched: 7. This CDR3 spans 15 amino acids. Germline V lookup: CDR1 SEHNR, CDR2 FQNEAQ (reference sequence). This chain's CDR3 is CASSPASGLTDTQYF. CDR3 nucleotide sequence: TGTGCCAGCAGCCCCGCTAGCGGGTTAACAGATACGCAGTATTTT.

The gene calls are TRBV30 and TRBJ1-2; 9 bases map to TRBD1. Germline V gene lookup returns CDR1 GTSNPN and CDR2 SVGIG (reference sequence). This CDR3 is 16 amino acids long. V was pared by 1 base and J by 4 bases, with 10 bases of the junction left unmatched. The CDR3 DNA is TGTGCCTGGAGTGGCGGTGGGACAGGGATATTCTATGGCTACACCTTC. It codes for CAWSGGGTGIFYGYTF. Supplemented by reference TRBV30 and TRBJ1-2, the full variable domain reads SQTIHQWPATLVQPVGSPLSLECTVEGTSNPNLYWYRQAAGRGLQLLFYSVGIGQISSEVPQNLSASRPQDRQFILSSKKLLLSDSGFYLCAWSGGGTGIFYGYTFGSGTRLTVV.

The gene calls are TRBV27 and TRBJ1-4, with 10 bases identical to TRBD1. V trimming: 4 bases; J trimming: 8 bases; junction bases outside the gene matches: 10. The CDR3 length is 16 residues. Germline V gene lookup returns CDR1 MNHEY and CDR2 SMNVEV (reference sequence). The CDR3 protein is CASSSDRGSRSEKLFF. The DNA for the CDR3 is TGTGCCAGCAGTTCGGACAGGGGGTCACGTTCCGAAAAACTGTTTTTT.

With respect to this clone: Other DNA sequences in the same sample also yield this CDR3. The chain carries TRBV9 and TRBJ2-5; no clear D gene. Per germline, CDR1 SGDLS and CDR2 YYNGEE. V was pared by 0 bases and J by 4 bases, with 7 bases between. The CDR3 covers 13 residues. The CDR3, as DNA: TGTGCCAGCAGCGTAGGTGGTAGAGAGACCCAGTACTTC. It encodes CASSVGGRETQYF. Drawing the rest from reference TRBV9 and TRBJ2-5, the complete variable domain is DSGVTQTPKHLITATGQRVTLRCSPRSGDLSVYWYQQSLDQGLQFLIQYYNGEERAKGNILERFSAQQFPDLHSELNLSSLELGDSALYFCASSVGGRETQYFGPGTRLLVL.

The rearrangement uses TRBV5-8 and TRBJ1-2; D remains unclear. V was pared by 4 bases and J by 2 bases, with 6 bases between. This CDR3 has 12 residues. CDR1 is SGHTS and CDR2 is YDEGEE in the germline V gene. CDR3 coding DNA: TGTGCCAGCAGCCTTCCGAACTATGGCTACACCTTC. Amino acids: CASSLPNYGYTF.

The chain couples TRBV6-1 to TRBJ2-7, with D possibly being TRBD2 (5 bases). The CDR3 runs 14 residues. The V and J ends lost 1 base and 3 bases respectively, with 10 bases between them. Germline assignment: CDR1 MNHNS and CDR2 SASEGT. The DNA of the CDR3 is TGTGCCAGCAGTGAAGTTACTAGTTACTACGAGCAGTACTTC. Encoded protein: CASSEVTSYYEQYF.

This rearrangement joins TRBV6-6 to TRBJ1-1; no firm D call. V shed 2 bases and J shed 3 bases, with 13 bases lying between them. The CDR3 covers 15 residues. Germline lookup yields CDR1 MNHNY and CDR2 SVGAGI (reference sequence). In DNA, the CDR3 is TGTGCCAGCAGTTACGTAGCAGGACTCTACACTGAAGCTTTCTTT. Amino acid sequence: CASSYVAGLYTEAFF.

This clone came up once. The chain links TRBV5-4 to TRBJ1-2; 7 bases are a match to TRBD1. CDR1 and CDR2 (germline): SGHNT, YYREEE (reference sequence). CDR3 length: 14 residues. The V and J ends lost 4 bases and 2 bases, in that order; junction bases with no gene match: 5. The CDR3 DNA is TGTGCCAGCAGCGCCGGGACAGCAAACTATGGCTACACCTTC. It is translated as CASSAGTANYGYTF. The complete variable domain, with remaining parts taken from reference TRBV5-4 and TRBJ1-2, reads ETGVTQSPTHLIKTRGQQVTLRCSSQSGHNTVSWYQQALGQGPQFIFQYYREEENGRGNFPPRFSGLQFPNYSSELNVNALELDDSALYLCASSAGTANYGYTFGSGTRLTVV.

This rearrangement joins TRBV7-6 to TRBJ1-1; TRBD1 matches 12 bases. J gave up 6 bases and V 4 bases, and 3 bases lay outside the gene matches. Germline CDR1 reads SGHVS; CDR2 reads FNYEAQ. The CDR3 contains 14 residues. CDR3 nucleotide sequence: TGTGCCAGCAGCTCGGGACAGGGGGCCCCTGAAGCTTTCTTT. Encoded protein: CASSSGQGAPEAFF.

This clone was picked up a small number of times. This chain links TRBV15 with TRBJ2-7; D gene unclear. V was clipped by 0 bases and J by 3 bases, with 9 bases between them. This CDR3 comprises 14 residues. The germline CDR1 and CDR2 sequences are LNHNV and YYDKDF (reference sequence). This CDR3 is CATSRDEVSYEQYF. The CDR3, as DNA: TGTGCCACCAGCAGAGATGAGGTTAGCTACGAGCAGTACTTC.

This chain connects TRBV30 to TRBJ1-4; the match to TRBD1 covers 7 bases. CDR3 size: 14 residues. Germline CDR1 GTSNPN, CDR2 SVGIG (reference sequence). The V segment lost 5 bases and the J segment 8 bases; nucleotides outside the gene matches: 11. The DNA of the CDR3 is TGTGCCTGGGGACAACAGGGGTCGGTAGAAAAACTGTTTTTT. It yields the protein CAWGQQGSVEKLFF.

V and J are TRBV29-1 and TRBJ2-2; 10 bases are a match to TRBD1. The CDR3 runs 16 residues. Germline-derived CDR1 and CDR2 are SQVTM and ANQGSEA. The trim removed 4 bases at V and 1 base at J, leaving 6 bases unmatched. The CDR3 sequence is CSVAGTGVRNTGELFF. CDR3 sequence (DNA): TGCAGCGTTGCTGGGACAGGGGTCAGGAACACCGGGGAGCTGTTTTTT.

This chain joins TRBV9 and TRBJ2-3; 10 positions match TRBD2. The germline gives CDR1 SGDLS, CDR2 YYNGEE. V shed 2 bases, J shed 4 bases, and the junction held 1 base outside the gene matches. CDR3 length equals 14 residues. The CDR3 nucleotides read TGTGCCAGCAGCGTTAGCGGGGGGCCAGATACGCAGTATTTT. Its translation: CASSVSGGPDTQYF.

The chain is built from TRBV6-5 and TRBJ2-7; TRBD2 matches at 7 bases. The CDR3 length is 13 residues. The V gene's germline CDR1 is MNHEY and CDR2 SVGAGI. The trim removed 8 bases at V and 3 bases at J, leaving 7 bases unmatched. CDR3 in amino acids: CASRPGLLYEQYF. The CDR3 bases are TGTGCCAGCCGACCGGGACTACTCTACGAGCAGTACTTC.

For this clone: Other DNA sequences in the same sample also yield this CDR3. This chain uses TRBV28 with TRBJ1-2; 7 bases are a match to TRBD1. The germline gives CDR1 MDHEN, CDR2 SYDVKM. V shed 3 bases and J 2 bases; nucleotides not matched to a gene: 0. This CDR3 is 13 amino acids long. CDR3 in amino acids: CASSLGQNYGYTF. CDR3 nucleotides: TGTGCCAGCAGTTTGGGACAGAACTATGGCTACACCTTC.

J is TRBJ1-5 and V is TRBV6-6, with TRBD1 identical over 9 bases. V dropped 6 bases and J dropped 3; count of bases not matched to a gene: 9. In germline, CDR1 is MNHNY, CDR2 SVGAGI (reference sequence). The CDR3 loop spans 16 amino acids. The CDR3 is CASSRFTGGTNQPQHF. CDR3 bases: TGTGCCAGCAGCAGATTTACAGGGGGCACCAATCAGCCCCAGCATTTT.

This chain connects TRBV7-3 to TRBJ2-7, with 8 bases that match TRBD1. V shed 5 bases and J 3 bases; nucleotides not matched to a gene: 3. The CDR3 is 13 residues long. Germline loops: CDR1 SGHTA, CDR2 FQGTGA. The CDR3 here is CASSNGQGYEQYF. For the CDR3, the DNA is TGTGCCAGCAGCAATGGACAGGGCTACGAGCAGTACTTC.

The V gene is TRBV6-5, the J gene TRBJ1-2; D gene unclear. This CDR3 has 14 amino acids. Trimming took 2 bases from V and 1 from J, leaving 8 bases between them. Germline CDR1 is MNHEY and CDR2 is SVGAGI. DNA for the CDR3: TGTGCCAGCAGTTACGGCGGGGTTAACTATGGCTACACCTTC. This encodes CASSYGGVNYGYTF.

V usage is TRBV5-1 and J usage is TRBJ2-7; the match to TRBD2 covers 12 bases. The length of the CDR3 is 17 residues. With 3 bases clipped from V and 0 bases from J, the junction kept 7 bases outside the gene matches. Germline V lookup: CDR1 SGHRS, CDR2 YFSETQ. The CDR3 reads CASSSGLAGSSSYEQYF. CDR3 nucleotides: TGCGCCAGCAGCTCGGGACTAGCGGGCAGCTCCTCCTACGAGCAGTACTTC.

This clone was observed once. V usage is TRBV19 and J usage is TRBJ1-5; no clear D gene. The CDR3 runs to 15 residues. From germline, CDR1 is LNHDA and CDR2 SQIVND (reference sequence). V lost 7 bases and J lost 1, with 14 bases in between. CDR3 in DNA: TGTGCCAGTACTCAATTAGGAGGGAGCAATCAGCCCCAGCATTTT. This encodes CASTQLGGSNQPQHF.

This CDR3 reads CASPLLGVAHNEQFF. CDR3 DNA: TGTGCCAGCCCCTTGCTGGGAGTCGCCCACAATGAGCAGTTCTTC. The genes are TRBV7-2 and TRBJ2-1; a possible D gene is TRBD2 (5 bases). The CDR3 totals 15 residues. Per germline, CDR1 SGHTA and CDR2 FQGNSA. Trimming removed 8 bases at V and 5 bases at J, with 19 bases between. The variable domain in full, completed from reference TRBV7-2 and TRBJ2-1, reads GAGVSQSPSNKVTEKGKDVELRCDPISGHTALYWYRQSLGQGLEFLIYFQGNSAPDKSGLPSDRFSAERTGGSVSTLTIQRTQQEDSAVYLCASPLLGVAHNEQFFGPGTRLTVL.

V gene TRBV9 combines with J gene TRBJ2-1; TRBD2 might be the D (6 bases). Germline V gene sequence: CDR1 SGDLS, CDR2 YYNGEE. V lost 0 bases and J lost 7, with 17 bases in between. This CDR3 has 16 amino acids. The CDR3 DNA sequence: TGTGCCAGCAGCGTAGTCGGCGGGGCCGCCTTAAATGAGCAGTTCTTC. This codes for CASSVVGGAALNEQFF.

This CDR3 reads CASSKRWHLTQDSPLHF. CDR3 bases: TGTGCCAGCAGCAAGCGCTGGCACCTTACGCAGGATTCACCCCTCCACTTT. The chain couples TRBV21-1 to TRBJ1-6; the D segment call TRBD1 is taken from the table without a DNA check. TRBV21-1 is flagged as a pseudogene. CDR3 length equals 17 residues.

In this sample, this clone turned up once. This chain joins TRBV6-5 and TRBJ2-5; tentative D call: TRBD1 (8 bases). CDR3 length equals 15 residues. CDR1 is MNHEY, CDR2 SVGAGI, per germline. The V gene lost 0 bases and the J gene lost 5 bases, with 13 bases spanning the gap. CDR3 DNA sequence: TGTGCCAGCAGTTACTCCACACAGGGGGGGGAGACCCAGTACTTC. It specifies CASSYSTQGGETQYF.

Concerning this clone: A read error may produce the germline difference seen at one junction end. The rearrangement uses TRBV30 and TRBJ2-7, with TRBD1 identical over 11 bases. The V gene's germline CDR1 is GTSNPN and CDR2 SVGIG (reference sequence). This CDR3 is 11 amino acids long. The CDR3 DNA reads TGTGCCTGGAGTGTACGGGGACAGGGGGACTTC. This translates into CAWSVRGQGDF.